This is a list of T cell receptor beta chains from one sample in a study of blood T cells in healthy people across ages. TCRdb used MiXCR to reprocess the 5' RACE reads, holding one entry per CDR3 protein. This sample has 600,000 or so distinct CDR3 sequences, with around 31% found just once. Sequenced material: blood. The receptors stem from a woman aged 80 or over in good health. CDR3s include the opening cysteine and the closing phenylalanine or tryptophan.

v_gene	j_gene	CDR3aa
TRBV20-1	TRBJ2-5	CSARDSLRQETQYF
TRBV20-1	TRBJ2-7	CSASSDDSTGYEQYF
TRBV29-1	TRBJ2-5	CSVEPGVAETQYF
TRBV20-1	TRBJ1-2	CSARREGAGGYTF
TRBV30	TRBJ1-1	CAWSRGRSEAFF
TRBV5-1	TRBJ2-1	CASSFDGAVGNEQFF
TRBV4-1	TRBJ1-6	CASSQPPGQGNSPLHF
TRBV18	TRBJ1-5	CASSPTTDNQPQHF
TRBV9	TRBJ2-3	CASSVGDTQYF
TRBV20-1	TRBJ2-1	CSARDLGRGGSYNEQFF
TRBV4-2	TRBJ2-1	CASSQDLGISEQFF
TRBV20-1	TRBJ1-1	CSAREDRVNEAFF
TRBV20-1	TRBJ2-1	CSARDGSRGDNEQFF
TRBV20-1	TRBJ2-2	CSAREARGLGTGELFF
TRBV10-2	TRBJ1-1	CASMNGGWNTEAFF
TRBV11-1	TRBJ2-1	CASSPGLEYNEQFF
TRBV10-3	TRBJ1-2	CAISEGGYGYTF
TRBV2	TRBJ1-6	CASSPKGGQTNSPLHF
TRBV20-1	TRBJ1-5	CSARDGRGDLHSNQPQHF
TRBV7-2	TRBJ1-3	CASDGGGNTIYF
TRBV7-2	TRBJ1-2	CASSPMGGGDYGYTF
TRBV7-8	TRBJ1-2	CASSLRGGGYTF
TRBV5-1	TRBJ1-1	CASSLASRGADTEAFF
TRBV9	TRBJ1-5	CASSSRDSNQPQHF
TRBV5-1	TRBJ2-3	CASSLRAGTTDTQYF
TRBV5-1	TRBJ1-1	CASSLLRAMNTEAFF
TRBV5-1	TRBJ2-7	CASSLAAGGTEQYF
TRBV25-1	TRBJ2-7	CASSESRVHSYEQYF
TRBV5-1	TRBJ2-7	CASSFTGGGYEQYF
TRBV6-2/TRBV6-3	TRBJ2-1	CVSSYSWDEQFF
TRBV29-1	TRBJ2-1	CSVPESGLAEAYNEQFF
TRBV20-1	TRBJ1-1	CRGIGEVNAEAFF
TRBV7-3	TRBJ2-7	CASSRTGATCEQYF
TRBV7-3	TRBJ2-5	CASSFGGGVENQYF
TRBV5-1	TRBJ1-1	CASSLGGIGTEAFF
TRBV11-2	TRBJ2-3	CASSLVQPSTDTQYF
TRBV5-1	TRBJ1-2	CASYGQTTDYGYTF
TRBV9	TRBJ2-2	CASSVEWTSSGELFF
TRBV9	TRBJ2-1	CASSVGSGSEQFF
TRBV20-1	TRBJ2-5	CSASSGQETQYF
TRBV20-1	TRBJ1-6	CSARPNQGGNSPLHF
TRBV7-8	TRBJ2-7	CASSAGPTYEQYF
TRBV6-2/TRBV6-3	TRBJ2-7	CASSFTSGGISYEQYF
TRBV30	TRBJ1-2	CAWSELDYGYTF
TRBV30	TRBJ2-3	CAWSTGTSGGIFTDTQYF
TRBV19	TRBJ1-5	CASSIVARLEPQHF
TRBV3-1	TRBJ2-4	CASSQRGGATAKNIQYF
TRBV11-2	TRBJ1-6	CASSLFVADSPLHF
TRBV6-1	TRBJ1-5	CASRSNTGTGSGGNQPQHF
TRBV4-1	TRBJ2-7	CASSQDDLYEQYF
TRBV6-2/TRBV6-3	TRBJ2-1	CASRNSGTSGGAGNEQFF
TRBV6-5	TRBJ2-1	CAVAGLAGVIHEQFF
TRBV7-9	TRBJ2-1	CASSLGRIGGGSYNEQFF
TRBV7-3	TRBJ1-2	CARKGWLSYGYTF